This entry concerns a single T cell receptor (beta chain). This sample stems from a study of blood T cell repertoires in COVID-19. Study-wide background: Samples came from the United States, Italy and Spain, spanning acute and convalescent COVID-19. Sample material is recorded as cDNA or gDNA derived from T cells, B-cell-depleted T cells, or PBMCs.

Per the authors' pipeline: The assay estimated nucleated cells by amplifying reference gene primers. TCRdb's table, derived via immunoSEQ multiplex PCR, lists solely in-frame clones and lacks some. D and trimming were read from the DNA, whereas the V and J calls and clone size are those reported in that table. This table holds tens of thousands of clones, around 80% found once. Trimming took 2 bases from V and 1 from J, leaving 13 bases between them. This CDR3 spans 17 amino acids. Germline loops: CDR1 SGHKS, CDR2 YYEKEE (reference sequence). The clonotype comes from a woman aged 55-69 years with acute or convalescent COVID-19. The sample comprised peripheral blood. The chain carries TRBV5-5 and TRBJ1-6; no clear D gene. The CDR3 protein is CASSFWAAESYNSPLHF. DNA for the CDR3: TGTGCCAGCAGCTTCTGGGCAGCCGAGTCCTATAATTCACCCCTCCACTTT.